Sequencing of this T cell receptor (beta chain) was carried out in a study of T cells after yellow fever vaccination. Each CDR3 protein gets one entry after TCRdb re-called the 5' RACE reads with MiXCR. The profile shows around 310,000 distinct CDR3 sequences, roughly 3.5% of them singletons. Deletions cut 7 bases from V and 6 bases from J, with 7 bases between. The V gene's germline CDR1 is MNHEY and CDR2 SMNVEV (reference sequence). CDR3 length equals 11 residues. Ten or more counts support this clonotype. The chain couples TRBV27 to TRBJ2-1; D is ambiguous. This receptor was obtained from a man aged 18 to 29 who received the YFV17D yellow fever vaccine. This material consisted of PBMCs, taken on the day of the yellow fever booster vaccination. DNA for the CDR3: TGTGCCAGCAAGAAGACCAATGAGCAGTTCTTC. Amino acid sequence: CASKKTNEQFF.